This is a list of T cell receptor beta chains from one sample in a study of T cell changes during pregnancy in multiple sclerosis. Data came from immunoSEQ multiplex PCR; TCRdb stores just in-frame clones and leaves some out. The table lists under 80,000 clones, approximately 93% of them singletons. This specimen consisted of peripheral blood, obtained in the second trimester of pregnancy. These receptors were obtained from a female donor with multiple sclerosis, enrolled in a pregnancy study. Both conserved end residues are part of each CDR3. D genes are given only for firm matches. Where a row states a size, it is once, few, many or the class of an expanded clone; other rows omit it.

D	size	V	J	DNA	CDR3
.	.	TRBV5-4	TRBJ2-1	TGTGCCAGCAGCTTGTATGTAGCGGACAATGAGCAGTTCTTC	CASSLYVADNEQFF
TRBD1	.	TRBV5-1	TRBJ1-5	TGCGCCAGCAGCGCCGGGACAGGGGGTTCTAACCAGCCCCAGCATTTT	CASSAGTGGSNQPQHF
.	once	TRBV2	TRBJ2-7	TGTGCCAGCAGTCCCTATTCCGGTAAAGAGGTGTACGAGCAGTACTTC	CASSPYSGKEVYEQYF
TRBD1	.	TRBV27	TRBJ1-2	TGTGCCAGCAGTTTGAGGACAGGGGTAGAAGGCTACACCTTC	CASSLRTGVEGYTF
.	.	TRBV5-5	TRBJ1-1	TGTGCCAGCAGCTTGGAGTGGGGAAAGGGGGGGATGAACACTGAAGCTTTCTTT	CASSLEWGKGGMNTEAFF
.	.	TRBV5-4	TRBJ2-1	TGTGCCAGCAGCCCTGGTAGCGCAGGCAGCTCCTACAATGAGCAGTTCTTC	CASSPGSAGSSYNEQFF
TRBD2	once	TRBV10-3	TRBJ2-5	TGTGCCATCAGTGAGTCAGGGACTAGCGGGAGACGAGAGACCCAGTACTTC	CAISESGTSGRRETQYF
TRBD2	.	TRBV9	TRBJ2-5	TGTGCCAGCAGCGTAGGCGCTAGCGGGGCGCAAGAGACCCAGTACTTC	CASSVGASGAQETQYF
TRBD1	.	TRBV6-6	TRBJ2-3	TGTGCCAGCAGTGCTGGGACAGCTCTAACGGCGGATACGCAGTATTTT	CASSAGTALTADTQYF
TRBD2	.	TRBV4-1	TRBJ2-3	TGCGCCAGCAGCCACGTCAGCGGGAGGGCCTCAGATACGCAGTATTTT	CASSHVSGRASDTQYF
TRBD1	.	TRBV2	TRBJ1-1	TGTGCCAGCAGAGAGGGGACAGGAGGTTTTGACACTGAAGCTTTCTTT	CASREGTGGFDTEAFF
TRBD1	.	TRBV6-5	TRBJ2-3	TGTGCCAGCAAGAAGGACAGGCCAGATACGCAGTATTTT	CASKKDRPDTQYF
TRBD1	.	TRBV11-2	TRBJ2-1	TGTGCCAGCGACAGGGCTTACAATGAGCAGTTCTTC	CASDRAYNEQFF
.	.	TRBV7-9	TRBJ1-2	TGTGCCAGCAGCTTAGATGGGGGGAACTATGGCTACACCTTC	CASSLDGGNYGYTF
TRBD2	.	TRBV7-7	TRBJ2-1	TGTGCCAGCAGCTTAGTCCCTAGCGGGGGGCCCGGCTCCTACAATGAGCAGTTCTTC	CASSLVPSGGPGSYNEQFF
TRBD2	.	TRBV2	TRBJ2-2	TGTGCCAGCGAAGCGGGGGTCAACACCGGGGAGCTGTTTTTT	CASEAGVNTGELFF
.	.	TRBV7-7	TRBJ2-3	TGTGCCAGCAGCTTAGGGGGCAACTTCGGCACAGATACGCAGTATTTT	CASSLGGNFGTDTQYF
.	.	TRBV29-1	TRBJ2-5	TGCAGCGTTGTCGGCGGTAAAGAGACCCAGTACTTC	CSVVGGKETQYF
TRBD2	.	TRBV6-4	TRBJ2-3	TGTGCCAGCAGTGATACTAGCGGGGGTTCAGATACGCAGTATTTT	CASSDTSGGSDTQYF
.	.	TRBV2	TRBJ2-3	TGTGCCAGCAGTGAATACGCGGGGACGCAGTATTTT	CASSEYAGTQYF
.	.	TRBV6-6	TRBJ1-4	TGTGCCAGCAGTTACATCAGGGATGAAAAACTGTTTTTT	CASSYIRDEKLFF
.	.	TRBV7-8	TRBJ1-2	TGTGCCAGCAGCTCACAGCTTAACTATGGCTACACCTTC	CASSSQLNYGYTF
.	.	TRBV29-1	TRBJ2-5	TGCAGCGTTGAACCGGGAGAGACCCAGTACTTC	CSVEPGETQYF
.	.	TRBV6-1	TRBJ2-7	TGTGCCACTGGTAGCTTCTACGAGCAGTACTTC	CATGSFYEQYF
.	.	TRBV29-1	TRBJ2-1	TGCAGCGCTCTGTCCTACAATGAGCAGTTCTTC	CSALSYNEQFF
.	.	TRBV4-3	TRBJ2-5	TGCGCCAGCAGCCAAGATGTGCAGGCTGAAGAGACCCAGTACTTC	CASSQDVQAEETQYF
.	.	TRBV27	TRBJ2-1	TGTGCCAGCAGTTTTCGCGGGTTGGTCCACAATGAGCAGTTCTTC	CASSFRGLVHNEQFF
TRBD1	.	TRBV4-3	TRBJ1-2	TGCGCCAGCAGCCAAGACAGGGGGCACTATGGCTACACCTTC	CASSQDRGHYGYTF
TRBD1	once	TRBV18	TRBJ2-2	TGTGCCAGCTCACCACCGGGACAGGGGACGAACACCGGGGAGCTGTTTTTT	CASSPPGQGTNTGELFF
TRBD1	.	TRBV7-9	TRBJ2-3	TGTGCCAGCAGCTTAGGACAGGGCATCACAGATACGCAGTATTTT	CASSLGQGITDTQYF
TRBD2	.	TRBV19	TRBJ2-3	TGTGCCAGTAGTATGAAAATAGTGGTAGCGGGAGGGCCCAGGGGAGTAGATACGCAGTATTTT	CASSMKIVVAGGPRGVDTQYF
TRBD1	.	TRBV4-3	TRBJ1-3	TGCGCCAGCAGCCAAGGACAGGGCAAGGGAACTAGCTCTGGAAACACCATATATTTT	CASSQGQGKGTSSGNTIYF
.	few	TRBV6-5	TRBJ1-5	TGTGCCAGCAGTTCCGGTCCCCAGCCCCAGCATTTT	CASSSGPQPQHF
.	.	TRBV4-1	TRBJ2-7	TGCGCCAGCAGCCAAGATCGCACCACCCGGGGTGCGGGGAGGCAGTACTTC	CASSQDRTTRGAGRQYF
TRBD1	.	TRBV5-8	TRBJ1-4	TGTGCCAGCAGCCAAGGACAGGGGAGGGAAAAACTGTTTTTT	CASSQGQGREKLFF
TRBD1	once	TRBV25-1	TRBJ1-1	TGTGCCAGCAGTCCTTTGGACAGGGGAGCTGAAGCTTTCTTT	CASSPLDRGAEAFF
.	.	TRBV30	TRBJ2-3	TGTGCCTGGACGCCCGGGACAGATACGCAGTATTTT	CAWTPGTDTQYF
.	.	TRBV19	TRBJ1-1	TGTGCCAGTAGTTCCCTTCCCTTAAACACGAACACTGAAGCTTTCTTT	CASSSLPLNTNTEAFF
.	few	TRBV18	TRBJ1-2	TGTGCCAGCTCACCAATGGCTAATTCAGGCCAGGATGGCTACACCTTC	CASSPMANSGQDGYTF
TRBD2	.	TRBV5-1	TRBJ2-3	TGCGCCAGCAGCTTGGTACTAGCGGGAGCGGCAGATACGCAGTATTTT	CASSLVLAGAADTQYF
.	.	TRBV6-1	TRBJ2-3	TGTGCCAGCAGTAGGACTTTAGCGGATCCAGATACGCAGTATTTT	CASSRTLADPDTQYF
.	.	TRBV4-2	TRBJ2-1	TGTGCCAGCAGCCAAACTAGTGGGCCCTACAATGAGCAGTTCTTC	CASSQTSGPYNEQFF
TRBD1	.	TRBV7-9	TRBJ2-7	TGTGCCAGCAGCCTACTATCCGGGACAGCTTACGAGCAGTACTTC	CASSLLSGTAYEQYF
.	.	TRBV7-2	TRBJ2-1	TGTGCCAGCAGCCCGTTCCAACACGGCTCAGGATACAATGAGCAGTTCTTC	CASSPFQHGSGYNEQFF
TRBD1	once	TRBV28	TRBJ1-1	TGTGCCAGCTATAGACAGGGTCCTGAAGCTTTCTTT	CASYRQGPEAFF
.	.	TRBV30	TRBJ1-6	TGTGCCTCCAGGGTCCTGGGCTCCTATAATTCACCCCTCCACTTT	CASRVLGSYNSPLHF
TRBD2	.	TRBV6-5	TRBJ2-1	TGTGCCAGCAGCCGACTAGCGGGATACACGAATGAGCAGTTCTTC	CASSRLAGYTNEQFF